The 9 T cell receptor beta chains in this list originate from one sample, sequenced in a study of shared clonotypes between healthy human individuals. Positive CCR7 selection of CD45RO-negative cells yielded the naive CD8 cells, and terminally differentiated effector memory CD45RA+ cells were excluded. The repertoire was sequenced with immunoSEQ multiplex PCR; TCRdb's copy has only in-frame clones and lacks some. The sample has 750,000 to 1,000,000 clones; 85% to 95% are singletons. Sample: naive CD8+ T cells sorted from blood. The receptor source for this set is a man younger than 40 in good health.

This chain links TRBV27 with TRBJ1-1; TRBD1 is a possible D gene (5 bases). The V gene's germline CDR1 is MNHEY and CDR2 SMNVEV (reference sequence). V was shortened by 0 bases and J by 2 bases, with 10 bases between the two germline ends. The CDR3 spans 15 residues. The CDR3 DNA sequence: TGTGCCAGCAGTTTATCGGGGCCCTTCAACACTGAAGCTTTCTTT. Translation: CASSLSGPFNTEAFF.

This chain joins TRBV28 and TRBJ1-2; possibly TRBD1 for D (5 bases). Trimming cost V 6 bases and J 2 bases, with 19 bases left between them. Per the germline V gene, CDR1 is MDHEN and CDR2 is SYDVKM. There are 16 residues in the CDR3. CDR3 sequence: CASRDFGTAKNYGYTF. Here the CDR3 DNA reads TGTGCCAGCAGGGACTTTGGGACGGCGAAGAACTATGGCTACACCTTC.

V gene TRBV2 combines with J gene TRBJ2-5; 7 nucleotides agree with TRBD2. This CDR3 contains 13 residues. Germline V lookup: CDR1 SNHLY, CDR2 FYNNEI. V dropped 10 bases and J dropped 5; count of bases not matched to a gene: 10. CDR3 loop: CATGGGRGETQYF. CDR3 sequence (DNA): TGTGCCACCGGGGGAGGGAGAGGCGAGACCCAGTACTTC. The whole variable domain, remainder taken from reference TRBV2 and TRBJ2-5, is EPEVTQTPSHQVTQMGQEVILRCVPISNHLYFYWYRQILGQKVEFLVSFYNNEISEKSEIFDDQFSVERPDGSNFTLKIRSTKLEDSAMYFCATGGGRGETQYFGPGTRLLVL.

Concerning this clone itself: This sample includes further DNA sequences coding for the same CDR3. The rearrangement uses TRBV9 and TRBJ2-7; tentative D call: TRBD1 (5 bases). The CDR3 spans 14 residues. V was trimmed by 0 bases and J by 3 bases, leaving 10 bases between them. CDR1 and CDR2 from the germline V gene are SGDLS and YYNGEE. The chain's CDR3 is CASSVGGGRYEQYF. In DNA, the CDR3 is TGTGCCAGCAGCGTAGGGGGCGGACGCTACGAGCAGTACTTC.

This clone was seen more than once but under ten times. V gene TRBV4-1 combines with J gene TRBJ2-7, with D unclear. Germline V gene data show CDR1 as MGHRA and CDR2 as YSYEKL. The germline V and J ends were trimmed by 3 bases and 7 bases, with 10 bases remaining between them. This CDR3 is 12 amino acids long. The CDR3 bases are TGCGCCAGCAGCCATGGTGGAATGGAGCAGTACTTC. Its translation is CASSHGGMEQYF.

The CDR3 loop reads CASSLRTLATGGNEKLFF. The CDR3 DNA sequence: TGTGCCAGCAGTCTACGAACCCTAGCGACAGGGGGAAATGAAAAACTGTTTTTT. The rearrangement links TRBV27 to TRBJ1-4, with 9 bases aligning to TRBD1. Per the germline V gene, CDR1 is MNHEY and CDR2 is SMNVEV (reference sequence). Trimming removed 5 bases from V and 5 bases from J; junction bases left unmatched: 15. The CDR3 spans 18 residues. The full variable domain, in which reference TRBV27 and TRBJ1-4 provide the parts outside the CDR3, is EAQVTQNPRYLITVTGKKLTVTCSQNMNHEYMSWYRQDPGLGLRQIYYSMNVEVTDKGDVPEGYKVSRKEKRNFPLILESPSPNQTSLYFCASSLRTLATGGNEKLFFGSGTQLSVL.

The CDR3 sequence: CASSRRTGELFF. The CDR3 DNA reads TGTGCCAGCAGCCGCCGGACCGGGGAGCTGTTTTTT. This rearrangement joins TRBV7-9 to TRBJ2-2; D call uncertain. CDR3 length: 12 residues. The ends were cut back, 5 bases at V and 5 bases at J, with 6 bases in the middle. In germline, CDR1 is SEHNR, CDR2 FQNEAQ (reference sequence). Combining the CDR3 with reference TRBV7-9 and TRBJ2-2 gives the whole variable domain DTGVSQNPRHKITKRGQNVTFRCDPISEHNRLYWYRQTLGQGPEFLTYFQNEAQLEKSRLLSDRFSAERPKGSFSTLEIQRTEQGDSAMYLCASSRRTGELFFGEGSRLTVL.

V is TRBV6-6 and J is TRBJ2-7, with D perhaps TRBD1 or TRBD2 (5 bases each). The CDR3 has 14 amino acids. V lost 8 bases and J lost 0, with 14 bases in between. The germline gives CDR1 MNHNY, CDR2 SVGAGI (reference sequence). The CDR3 coding sequence is TGTGCCAGCGGGGTGGGACGGATCTCCTACGAGCAGTACTTC. Translation gives CASGVGRISYEQYF.

V and J are TRBV2 and TRBJ2-7; 11 bases are shared with TRBD2. This CDR3 region has 18 residues. Germline assignment: CDR1 SNHLY and CDR2 FYNNEI. The V segment lost 1 base and the J segment 0 bases; nucleotides outside the gene matches: 8. The CDR3 region has the DNA TGTGCCAGCAGTGAAGATGTTAGCGGGAGGGGGAGCTCCTACGAGCAGTACTTC. Protein: CASSEDVSGRGSSYEQYF.